The entry below gives a single T cell receptor beta chain sequence along with its context. Its matching antigen is unknown. This sample was taken from a study of cytomegalovirus exposure and HLA in healthy donors. On the study more broadly: Earlier work reported about 110 million unique TCR beta sequences from approximately 180 million T cells. Study outcomes and limitations: The study found most TCR sequences rare, yet found some public TCRs in many donors. Later analysis demonstrated an association between a missense DCLRE1C variant and TCR beta V- and J-gene trimming.

The PCR made use of 60 Vbeta and 13 Jbeta primers. In the authors' workflow: Around 9.9 million shared chains were among the approximately 80 million unique TCR beta chains that a later analysis counted. The repertoire was sequenced with immunoSEQ multiplex PCR; TCRdb's copy has only in-frame clones and lacks some. D and trimming were read from the DNA, whereas the V and J calls and clone size are those reported in that table. The data show around 180,000 clones, with more than 80% seen just once and approximately 2.4% held by the top ten. CDR3 size: 15 residues. Germline V gene sequence: CDR1 SGHAT, CDR2 FQNNGV. V lost 3 bases, J lost 2 bases, and 4 bases stayed unmatched.

Sequenced input: PBMCs. This chain links TRBV11-2 with TRBJ2-3; the match to TRBD1 covers 8 bases. This TCR was sampled from a male donor in good health and CMV-seronegative. CDR3 amino acids: CASSFRDRHTDTQYF. As DNA, the CDR3 is TGTGCCAGCAGCTTCCGGGACAGGCACACAGATACGCAGTATTTT.